The rows below give T cell receptor beta chains drawn from one sample of a study of cytomegalovirus exposure and HLA in healthy donors. Data came from immunoSEQ multiplex PCR; TCRdb stores just in-frame clones and leaves some out. The sample contains 150,000 to 190,000 clones, 85% of which appear only once. The specimen was PBMCs. These TCRs come from a woman aged 18-29 years in good health and CMV-seronegative. CDR3s leave out the opening cysteine and the closing phenylalanine or tryptophan.

CDR3aa: ASSFVSGIGLNEQF
v_gene: TRBV28
j_gene: TRBJ2-1

CDR3aa: ASSPGGTGAHEQY
v_gene: TRBV7-3
j_gene: TRBJ2-7

CDR3aa: ASSLGQRSNYGYT
v_gene: TRBV5-4
j_gene: TRBJ1-2

CDR3aa: ASSLSSTGRGVSGNTIY
v_gene: TRBV11-3
j_gene: TRBJ1-3

CDR3aa: ASTLGLGLESYEQY
v_gene: TRBV5-1
j_gene: TRBJ2-7

CDR3aa: ASSYEGVEHGELF
v_gene: TRBV6-5
j_gene: TRBJ2-2

CDR3aa: ASRDRALTDTQY
v_gene: TRBV6-6
j_gene: TRBJ2-3

CDR3aa: ASSIGQGAKSGNTIY
v_gene: TRBV9
j_gene: TRBJ1-3

CDR3aa: ASSFGYTEAF
v_gene: TRBV28
j_gene: TRBJ1-1

CDR3aa: ASSIRDRVDTGELF
v_gene: TRBV28
j_gene: TRBJ2-2

CDR3aa: ASSSRTSGGSEQY
v_gene: TRBV19
j_gene: TRBJ2-7

CDR3aa: ASSLRGYEQY
v_gene: TRBV7-8
j_gene: TRBJ2-7

CDR3aa: ASSFAADYYGYT
v_gene: TRBV6-5
j_gene: TRBJ1-2

CDR3aa: ASREIGTSGTGELF
v_gene: TRBV2
j_gene: TRBJ2-2

CDR3aa: ASSFLRGGGGYT
v_gene: TRBV28
j_gene: TRBJ1-2

CDR3aa: ASSDLLDSLSSGNTIY
v_gene: TRBV2
j_gene: TRBJ1-3

CDR3aa: ASGLASQETQY
v_gene: TRBV25-1
j_gene: TRBJ2-5

CDR3aa: ASSVVGLREQF
v_gene: TRBV9
j_gene: TRBJ2-1

CDR3aa: ASTPAGGPIDEQF
v_gene: TRBV9
j_gene: TRBJ2-1

CDR3aa: ASRRDYGYT
v_gene: TRBV28
j_gene: TRBJ1-2

CDR3aa: ASSRGSNQPQH
v_gene: TRBV6-6
j_gene: TRBJ1-5

CDR3aa: ASGASGNTIY
v_gene: TRBV25-1
j_gene: TRBJ1-3

CDR3aa: ASSSGQGVAGQY
v_gene: TRBV27
j_gene: TRBJ2-7

CDR3aa: ASSAGLAHNEQF
v_gene: TRBV2
j_gene: TRBJ2-1

CDR3aa: ASSRGTDYYEQY
v_gene: TRBV6-5
j_gene: TRBJ2-7

CDR3aa: ASSLQGYNSPLH
v_gene: TRBV7-3
j_gene: TRBJ1-6

CDR3aa: ASSESGSGNTIY
v_gene: TRBV2
j_gene: TRBJ1-3

CDR3aa: ASSLAEYTEAF
v_gene: TRBV7-2
j_gene: TRBJ1-1

CDR3aa: ASSLEDRSSTDTQY
v_gene: TRBV5-1
j_gene: TRBJ2-3

CDR3aa: ASSRSQGAFGYT
v_gene: TRBV4-1
j_gene: TRBJ1-2

CDR3aa: ASSRAGAEIAF
v_gene: TRBV7-2
j_gene: TRBJ1-1

CDR3aa: ASTLPGTGGREQY
v_gene: TRBV2
j_gene: TRBJ2-7

CDR3aa: ASSIQGQSYEQY
v_gene: TRBV19
j_gene: TRBJ2-7

CDR3aa: ASSQGTSAYNEQF
v_gene: TRBV7-7
j_gene: TRBJ2-1

CDR3aa: ASSSLLAGLNTGELF
v_gene: TRBV28
j_gene: TRBJ2-2

CDR3aa: ASSIAGGDTEAF
v_gene: TRBV19
j_gene: TRBJ1-1

CDR3aa: ASSLEARYAKNIQY
v_gene: TRBV5-5
j_gene: TRBJ2-4

CDR3aa: ASSRLDRIEQY
v_gene: TRBV11-2
j_gene: TRBJ2-5

CDR3aa: ASSQDGEPGQGPVREQY
v_gene: TRBV4-3
j_gene: TRBJ2-7

CDR3aa: ASSSRTGGNEQY
v_gene: TRBV11-2
j_gene: TRBJ2-7

CDR3aa: ASTLRAGTSGGSWGHEQF
v_gene: TRBV28
j_gene: TRBJ2-1

CDR3aa: ASTPGGLGNQPQH
v_gene: TRBV28
j_gene: TRBJ1-5

CDR3aa: AWRHRTAIYYEQY
v_gene: TRBV30
j_gene: TRBJ2-7

CDR3aa: ASSPFGGDNEQF
v_gene: TRBV7-7
j_gene: TRBJ2-1

CDR3aa: ASSRGRGNIQY
v_gene: TRBV7-2
j_gene: TRBJ2-4

CDR3aa: ASSLDGQGNAGELF
v_gene: TRBV5-1
j_gene: TRBJ2-2

CDR3aa: SSSFFFRGRGNSPLH
v_gene: TRBV7-9
j_gene: TRBJ1-6